The 4 T cell receptor beta chains presented below share a single source sample, sequenced in a study of T cell responses to AZD1222 COVID-19 vaccine. Sequencing was performed with immunoSEQ multiplex PCR; in TCRdb, only in-frame clones are kept and a portion is missing. Here the sample spans about 140,000 clones, more than 70% being singletons. The sequenced sample was peripheral blood, obtained 28 days after the second AZD1222 dose. The receptors derive from an adult who received the AZD1222 COVID-19 vaccine.

This chain uses TRBV7-2 with TRBJ2-7; D uncertain. Germline V gives CDR1 SGHTA, CDR2 FQGNSA. V dropped 2 bases and J dropped 2 bases, with 10 bases sitting between them. The CDR3 spans 14 residues. DNA for the CDR3: TGTGCCAGCAGCTTATCCGGACCAACCTACGAGCAGTACTTC. The encoded protein is CASSLSGPTYEQYF.

The chain joins TRBV3-1 (or the pseudogene TRBV3-2) to TRBJ2-3, with D possibly matching TRBD2 (7 bases). V lost 4 bases and J 5 bases, leaving 16 bases between the germline ends. This CDR3 is 15 amino acids long. In germline, CDR1 is LGHDT, CDR2 YNNKEL (reference sequence). The CDR3 loop reads CASSPGAGRGDTQYF. CDR3 nucleotide sequence: TGTGCCAGCAGCCCGGGGGCAGGGAGGGGAGATACGCAGTATTTT.

The rearrangement links TRBV29-1 to TRBJ2-3; 8 nucleotides align to TRBD2. The V gene's germline CDR1 is SQVTM and CDR2 ANQGSEA. The CDR3 runs to 15 residues. J lost 1 base, V lost 3 bases, and 6 bases had no gene match. CDR3 protein: CSVDSPAGGTDTQYF. The CDR3 DNA sequence: TGCAGCGTTGACTCTCCAGCGGGAGGCACAGATACGCAGTATTTT.

V and J are TRBV3-1 (or the pseudogene TRBV3-2) and TRBJ1-2; 8 bases agree with TRBD1. The CDR3 has 15 amino acids. The germline gives CDR1 LGHDT, CDR2 YNNKEL (reference sequence). Trimming took 0 bases from V and 6 from J; bases not matched to a gene: 6. The CDR3 nucleotides read TGTGCCAGCAGCCAAGAAGACAGGGGAGGGGATGGCTACACCTTC. It yields the protein CASSQEDRGGDGYTF.